This T cell receptor beta chain is from a study of radiotherapy plus CTLA-4 blockade in lung cancer. Study-level findings and limits: Among blood TCR repertoires after radiotherapy plus ipilimumab, tumor-derived clones expanded. Per reports, early blood T cell clone dynamics, plus interferon-beta, forecast response most strongly.

Profiled with immunoSEQ multiplex PCR; TCRdb holds only in-frame clones, not every one. The data contain tens of thousands of clones, about 80% of them singletons. Focal radiation was given together with CTLA-4 blockade (ipilimumab) to patients with chemo-refractory metastatic non-small-cell lung cancer. Comment on this clone: The antigen is unknown.

The CDR3 has 12 residues. V was pared by 5 bases and J by 7 bases, with 15 bases between. Germline values: CDR1 GTSNPN, CDR2 SVGIG (reference sequence). Source: peripheral blood, taken from a patient treated with radiotherapy plus ipilimumab. This sequence joins TRBV30 and TRBJ2-7, with D maybe TRBD2 (5 bases). The TCR sequence derives from a human donor with non-small cell lung cancer who had a partial response to radiotherapy plus ipilimumab. The CDR3 DNA follows: TGTGCCTGGGGGCGCGGGTCACGGGAGCAGTACTTC. It yields the protein CAWGRGSREQYF.